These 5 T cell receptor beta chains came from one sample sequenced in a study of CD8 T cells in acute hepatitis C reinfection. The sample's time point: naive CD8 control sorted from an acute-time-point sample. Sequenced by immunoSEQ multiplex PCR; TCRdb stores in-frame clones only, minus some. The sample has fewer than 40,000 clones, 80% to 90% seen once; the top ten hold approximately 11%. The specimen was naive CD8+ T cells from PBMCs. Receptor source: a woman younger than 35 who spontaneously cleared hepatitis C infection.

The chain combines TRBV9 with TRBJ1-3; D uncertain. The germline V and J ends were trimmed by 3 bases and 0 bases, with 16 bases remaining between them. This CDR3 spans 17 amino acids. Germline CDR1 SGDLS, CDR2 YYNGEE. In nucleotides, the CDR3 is TGTGCCAGCAGCGAGCCACGAGGAGAGGCCTCTGGAAACACCATATATTTT. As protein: CASSEPRGEASGNTIYF.

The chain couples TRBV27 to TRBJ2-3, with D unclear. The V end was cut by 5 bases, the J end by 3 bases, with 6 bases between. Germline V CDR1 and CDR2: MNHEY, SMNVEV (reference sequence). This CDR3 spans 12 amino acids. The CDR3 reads CASSPPTDTQYF. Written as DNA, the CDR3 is TGTGCCAGCAGTCCTCCAACAGATACGCAGTATTTT.

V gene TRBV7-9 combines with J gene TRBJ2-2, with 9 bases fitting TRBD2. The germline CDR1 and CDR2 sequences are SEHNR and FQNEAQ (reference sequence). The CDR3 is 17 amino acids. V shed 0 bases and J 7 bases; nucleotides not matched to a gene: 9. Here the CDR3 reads CASSLAQPGLASGELFF. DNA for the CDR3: TGTGCCAGCAGCTTAGCCCAACCGGGACTAGCAAGCGGGGAGCTGTTTTTT.

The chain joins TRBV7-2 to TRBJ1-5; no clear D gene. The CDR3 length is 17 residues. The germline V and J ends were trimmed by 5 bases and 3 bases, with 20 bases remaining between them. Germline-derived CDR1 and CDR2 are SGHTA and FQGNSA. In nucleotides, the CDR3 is TGTGCCAGCAGCCGACACGTTTGGTCCCCTTCCAATCAGCCCCAGCATTTT. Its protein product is CASSRHVWSPSNQPQHF.

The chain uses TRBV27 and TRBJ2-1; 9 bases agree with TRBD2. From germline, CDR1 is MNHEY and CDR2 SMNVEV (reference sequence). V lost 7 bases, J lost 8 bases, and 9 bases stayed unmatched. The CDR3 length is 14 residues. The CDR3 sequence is CASTTGLAADEQFF. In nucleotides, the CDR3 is TGTGCCAGCACTACGGGACTAGCAGCGGATGAGCAGTTCTTC.